This passage covers 17 T cell receptor beta chains from one sample sequenced in a study of shared clonotypes between healthy human individuals. Generated by immunoSEQ multiplex PCR, the TCRdb table keeps only in-frame clones and is missing some. The sample shows 950,000 to 1,200,000 clones, around three quarters of them seen only once. The sequencing input was memory CD4+ T cells from PBMCs. This sample's subset: CD45RA-negative fraction. The origin of the receptors is a man aged 18 to 30 in good health. Some clones in this sample may be carry-over from other donors' samples.

The rearrangement uses TRBV7-6 and TRBJ1-1; 7 positions agree with TRBD1. Per germline, CDR1 SGHVS and CDR2 FNYEAQ. The CDR3 is 13 amino acids. J lost 4 bases, V lost 6 bases, and 5 bases had no gene match. The CDR3 sequence is CASRDRAGTEAFF. CDR3 bases: TGTGCCAGCAGAGACAGGGCTGGCACTGAAGCTTTCTTT. The full variable domain, rest sourced from reference TRBV7-6 and TRBJ1-1, is GAGVSQSPRYKVTKRGQDVALRCDPISGHVSLYWYRQALGQGPEFLTYFNYEAQQDKSGLPNDRFSAERPEGSISTLTIQRTEQRDSAMYRCASRDRAGTEAFFGQGTRLTVV.

This clone appeared once. The rearrangement uses TRBV7-8 and TRBJ1-5; D unresolved. The CDR3 sequence is 16 residues long. Germline V gene data show CDR1 as SGHVS and CDR2 as FQNEAQ. Trimming removed 1 base at V and 0 bases at J, with 10 bases between. The CDR3 region is CASSLETRYSNQPQHF. The CDR3 region has the DNA TGTGCCAGCAGCTTAGAGACACGTTATAGCAATCAGCCCCAGCATTTT.

The rearrangement links TRBV4-1 to TRBJ2-7; the D gene is possibly TRBD1 (7 bases). CDR1 and CDR2 (germline): MGHRA, YSYEKL. The ends were cut back, 1 base at V and 0 bases at J, with 16 bases in the middle. The CDR3 is 17 amino acids. CDR3 in amino acids: CASSQGGGTANSYEQYF. Written as DNA, the CDR3 is TGCGCCAGCAGCCAAGGAGGAGGGACAGCGAACTCCTACGAGCAGTACTTC.

This sequence joins TRBV11-2 and TRBJ2-7; D possibly corresponds to TRBD1 (6 bases). This CDR3 region has 15 residues. The germline CDR1 and CDR2 sequences are SGHAT and FQNNGV. Trimming cost V 1 base and J 3 bases, with 13 bases left between them. DNA of the CDR3: TGTGCCAGCAGCTTAGTCCGGACAGCTAGCTACGAGCAGTACTTC. Its protein is CASSLVRTASYEQYF. Combining the CDR3 with reference TRBV11-2 and TRBJ2-7 gives the whole variable domain EAGVAQSPRYKIIEKRQSVAFWCNPISGHATLYWYQQILGQGPKLLIQFQNNGVVDDSQLPKDRFSAERLKGVDSTLKIQPAKLEDSAVYLCASSLVRTASYEQYFGPGTRLTVT.

In this sample, this clone turned up a few times. The gene calls are TRBV28 and TRBJ1-5; D perhaps matches TRBD1 (6 bases). Trimming took off 6 bases at V and 3 bases at J, with 15 bases between the two ends. This CDR3 spans 15 amino acids. CDR1 is MDHEN and CDR2 is SYDVKM in the germline V gene. CDR3 in amino acids: CASRPHRVDNQPQHF. The CDR3 nucleotides are TGTGCCAGCAGACCTCACAGGGTGGACAATCAGCCCCAGCATTTT.

The chain combines TRBV6-1 with TRBJ1-5, with D possibly being TRBD1 (6 bases). Germline loops: CDR1 MNHNS, CDR2 SASEGT. The CDR3 is 15 amino acids. V lost 8 bases and J 2 bases, leaving 16 bases between the germline ends. The CDR3 coding sequence is TGTGCCAGCGGGTATCGGGGGCTAGGCAATCAGCCCCAGCATTTT. This gives the protein CASGYRGLGNQPQHF.

The chain employs TRBV28 and TRBJ1-4, with TRBD1 as a possible D gene (5 bases). CDR1 is MDHEN and CDR2 is SYDVKM in the germline V gene. Trimming left V 8 bases short and J 0 bases short, with 10 bases between. The CDR3 has 14 residues. CDR3 sequence reads: CASGRTSTNEKLFF. In nucleotides, the CDR3 is TGTGCCAGCGGCAGGACATCAACTAATGAAAAACTGTTTTTT.

This clone was seen only once. Other DNA variants within this sample encode the same CDR3. The chain has TRBV28 and TRBJ1-1; a weak D match, TRBD1 (5 bases). The CDR3 loop spans 14 amino acids. Trimming shortened V by 4 bases and J by 1 base, and 10 bases separated the two germline ends. From germline, CDR1 is MDHEN and CDR2 SYDVKM. For the CDR3, the DNA is TGTGCCAGCAGTTCTACGGGGGGGAACACTGAAGCTTTCTTT. As protein: CASSSTGGNTEAFF.

This chain connects TRBV6-5 to TRBJ2-1, with D hard to call. Germline-derived CDR1 and CDR2 are MNHEY and SVGAGI. V lost 2 bases and J 0 bases, leaving 2 bases between the germline ends. CDR3 length equals 13 residues. The CDR3 loop reads CASSYRSYNEQFF. The CDR3 nucleotides read TGTGCCAGCAGTTACCGCTCCTACAATGAGCAGTTCTTC.

This clone was counted only a few times. V is TRBV30 and J is TRBJ2-4; 8 bases align to TRBD2. The germline V gene encodes CDR1 GTSNPN and CDR2 SVGIG (reference sequence). Losses at the gene ends were 3 bases for V and 7 bases for J; bases not matched to a gene: 5. This CDR3 is 13 amino acids long. CDR3 in amino acids: CAWSTSGRNIQYF. In DNA form, the CDR3 reads TGTGCCTGGAGCACTAGCGGAAGGAACATTCAGTACTTC.

The V and J genes are TRBV28 and TRBJ1-5; D not resolved. Trimming took 4 bases from V and 4 from J, leaving 8 bases between them. This CDR3 is 13 amino acids long. Germline CDR1 MDHEN, CDR2 SYDVKM. The DNA of the CDR3 is TGTGCCAGCAGTTGGGCCCCGAATCAGCCCCAGCATTTT. Translated, it gives CASSWAPNQPQHF.

A note on this clone: Its ends do not fully match the called genes, so a read error is possible. The gene calls are TRBV7-2 and TRBJ1-2, with unresolved D. CDR1 is SGHTA and CDR2 is FQGNSA in the germline V gene. The CDR3 has 17 amino acids. CDR3 coding DNA: TGTGCCAGCAGCTTATTGGTCCCGGGTCCGGGTAACGATGGCTACACCTTC. Amino acids: CASSLLVPGPGNDGYTF. Drawing the rest from reference TRBV7-2 and TRBJ1-2, the complete variable domain is GAGVSQSPSNKVTEKGKDVELRCDPISGHTALYWYRQSLGQGLEFLIYFQGNSAPDKSGLPSDRFSAERTGGSVSTLTIQRTQQEDSAVYLCASSLLVPGPGNDGYTFGSGTRLTVV.

The table lists this clone with a count of one. The chain carries TRBV5-5 and TRBJ1-2, with D perhaps matching TRBD1 (6 bases). The CDR3 is 15 amino acids. Trimming left V 4 bases short and J 1 base short, with 14 bases between. CDR1 is SGHKS and CDR2 is YYEKEE in the germline V gene (reference sequence). CDR3 sequence reads: CASSSRTVFNYGYTF. The CDR3, as DNA: TGTGCCAGCAGCAGCCGGACAGTCTTTAACTATGGCTACACCTTC. Full variable domain (rest looked up from reference TRBV5-5 and TRBJ1-2): DAGVTQSPTHLIKTRGQQVTLRCSPISGHKSVSWYQQVLGQGPQFIFQYYEKEERGRGNFPDRFSARQFPNYSSELNVNALLLGDSALYLCASSSRTVFNYGYTFGSGTRLTVV.

The chain links TRBV6-1 to TRBJ1-5; the D is unclear. The V and J ends lost 2 bases and 3 bases respectively, with 5 bases between them. CDR1 and CDR2 from the germline V gene are MNHNS and SASEGT. The CDR3 extends over 13 amino acids. The CDR3 is CASSEHDNQPQHF. The DNA for the CDR3 is TGTGCCAGCAGTGAACACGACAATCAGCCCCAGCATTTT.

The chain couples TRBV19 to TRBJ1-5, with D maybe TRBD1 (5 bases). Germline values: CDR1 LNHDA, CDR2 SQIVND (reference sequence). The CDR3 runs 15 residues. Trimming cost V 8 bases and J 3 bases, with 17 bases left between them. CDR3 DNA sequence: TGTGCCAGTTCCCGAGAAGGGGCGGCCAATCAGCCCCAGCATTTT. The encoded protein is CASSREGAANQPQHF.

This clone was detected only once. Within the sample, other DNA sequences also encode this same CDR3. V is TRBV5-1 and J is TRBJ2-5; a possible D gene is TRBD2 (6 bases). The CDR3 length is 15 residues. Trimming stripped 3 bases from V and 5 bases from J, with 17 bases between. Germline V gene sequence: CDR1 SGHRS, CDR2 YFSETQ. The CDR3 nucleotides are TGCGCCAGCAGCTCTCTAGCCGGGAGTTCGGAGACCCAGTACTTC. It translates to CASSSLAGSSETQYF.

With respect to this clone: Just one base apart from a much larger clone, this may be a read error. The chain joins TRBV4-3 to TRBJ1-1, with a possible D match to TRBD1 (6 bases). Germline values: CDR1 LGHNA, CDR2 YSLEER. The germline V and J ends were trimmed by 4 bases and 0 bases, with 12 bases remaining between them. The length of the CDR3 is 15 residues. The CDR3 spells CASSPRTAMNTEAFF. CDR3 sequence (DNA): TGCGCCAGCAGCCCCCGGACAGCCATGAACACTGAAGCTTTCTTT.